This T cell receptor (beta chain) was recorded in a study of T-cell memory formation after mild COVID-19. TCRdb re-called the 5' RACE reads with MiXCR, one entry per CDR3 protein. The sample contains around 130,000 distinct CDR3 sequences, roughly 6.2% of which appear only once. This clonotype was seen a few times. This CDR3 is 13 amino acids long. CDR1 LNHDA and CDR2 SQIVND come from the germline V gene (reference sequence). V dropped 6 bases and J dropped 3 bases, with 9 bases sitting between them. The chain joins TRBV19 to TRBJ1-5, with D hard to call. Specimen: PBMCs or a T cell subset sorted from them (not recorded which). This TCR was sampled from an adult woman who had mild COVID-19 (a few samples of this study predate the infection). Cell type and time point are not known. CDR3 DNA: TGTGCCAGTAGCTTTGAATACAATCAGCCCCAGCATTTT. This gives the protein CASSFEYNQPQHF.